The 31 T cell receptor beta chains below were found in one sample sequenced in a study of T cell changes during pregnancy in multiple sclerosis (dated by TCRdb to between 2017 and 2020). The method behind the library was the immunoSEQ multiplex PCR assay. As stored in TCRdb, this immuneACCESS dataset retains in-frame rearrangements with V and J assigned. A fraction of the clones does not appear; measured against another copy, unresolved V genes explain less than half of the discrepancy, and the remainder lacks a known reason. This sample is represented by around 100,000 clones; roughly nine tenths of them were singletons. The ten largest clones add up to less than 4% of the sample. This specimen was peripheral blood, taken after pregnancy. These receptors were collected from a female donor with multiple sclerosis, enrolled in a pregnancy study.

The rearrangement links TRBV19 to TRBJ2-2; possible D gene TRBD1, 6 bases. CDR3 length equals 13 residues. The germline gives CDR1 LNHDA, CDR2 SQIVND (reference sequence). The V and J ends lost 5 bases and 6 bases respectively, with 10 bases between them. The CDR3 coding sequence is TGTGCCAGTAGTGGACAGCGGTCCGGGGAGCTGTTTTTT. Protein product: CASSGQRSGELFF.

The V and J genes are TRBV27 and TRBJ1-2; 7 nucleotides line up with TRBD1. From germline, CDR1 is MNHEY and CDR2 SMNVEV (reference sequence). Trimming at V came to 10 bases and at J to 11 bases, leaving 13 bases not matched to a gene. The CDR3 is made up of 12 amino acids. The CDR3 DNA sequence: TGTGCCACCCAGACCGGGACAGAACCATACACCTTC. This translates into CATQTGTEPYTF.

J is TRBJ2-5 and V is TRBV19, with 11 positions matching TRBD2. Germline values: CDR1 LNHDA, CDR2 SQIVND (reference sequence). The CDR3 is 16 residues long. The V and J ends lost 5 bases and 3 bases, in that order; junction bases with no gene match: 8. The CDR3 reads CASSPLAGGVKETQYF. The CDR3 nucleotides are TGTGCCAGTAGTCCCCTAGCGGGGGGAGTTAAAGAGACCCAGTACTTC. The complete variable domain, with remaining parts taken from reference TRBV19 and TRBJ2-5, reads DGGITQSPKYLFRKEGQNVTLSCEQNLNHDAMYWYRQDPGQGLRLIYYSQIVNDFQKGDIAEGYSVSREKKESFPLTVTSAQKNPTAFYLCASSPLAGGVKETQYFGPGTRLLVL.

The rearrangement uses TRBV11-3 and TRBJ2-3, with 10 bases aligning to TRBD2. This CDR3 contains 16 residues. The germline gives CDR1 SGHNT, CDR2 YENEEA. The trim removed 5 bases at V and 6 bases at J, leaving 11 bases unmatched. The CDR3 DNA reads TGTGCCAGCAGCCCTTCGGCTAGCGGGGGAGGGGATACGCAGTATTTT. The encoded protein is CASSPSASGGGDTQYF.

The J gene is TRBJ2-4, the V gene TRBV7-3, with D unclear. Germline V gene sequence: CDR1 SGHTA, CDR2 FQGTGA. The CDR3 consists of 16 residues. V gave up 5 bases and J gave up 1 base, with 15 bases separating them. CDR3 DNA: TGTGCCAGCAGCCTCCCCCGGAGCCACGCCAAAAACATTCAGTACTTC. Translating it yields CASSLPRSHAKNIQYF.

This rearrangement joins TRBV5-1 to TRBJ1-1; maybe TRBD1 (5 bases). The CDR3 runs 14 residues. CDR1 and CDR2 (germline): SGHRS, YFSETQ. V lost 5 bases and J 3 bases, leaving 14 bases between the germline ends. The CDR3 DNA is TGCGCCAGCAGTATGGGACGGGGGGACACTGAAGCTTTCTTT. It specifies CASSMGRGDTEAFF.

This sequence joins TRBV10-3 and TRBJ2-1; 7 bases fit TRBD2. This CDR3 comprises 16 residues. Trimming removed 2 bases from V and 1 base from J; junction bases left unmatched: 5. The germline V gene has CDR1 ENHRY and CDR2 SYGVKD. CDR3 region: CAISEPKRESYNEQFF. CDR3 nucleotides: TGTGCCATCAGTGAGCCAAAGCGGGAATCCTACAATGAGCAGTTCTTC.

This clone has a single count. The rearrangement links TRBV7-9 to TRBJ1-1, with D possibly matching TRBD1 (5 bases). V gave up 5 bases and J gave up 7 bases, with 23 bases separating them. Per the germline V gene, CDR1 is SEHNR and CDR2 is FQNEAQ (reference sequence). CDR3 length: 16 amino acids. CDR3 amino acids: CASSPHGGLDKHEAFF. CDR3 nucleotides: TGTGCCAGCAGCCCGCACGGTGGGCTGGACAAGCATGAAGCTTTCTTT.

This clone was seen a few times. This rearrangement joins TRBV2 to TRBJ2-7, with 11 bases fitting TRBD1. Germline-derived CDR1 and CDR2 are SNHLY and FYNNEI. The CDR3 totals 13 residues. Trimming cost V 8 bases and J 4 bases; bases outside gene matches: 4. The DNA of the CDR3 is TGTGCCAGCGCGGGACAGGGGGAATACGAGCAGTACTTC. It specifies CASAGQGEYEQYF.

The V call is TRBV5-6, the J call TRBJ1-2; TRBD1 matches 9 bases. Trimming removed 4 bases from V and 6 bases from J; junction bases left unmatched: 7. Germline V lookup: CDR1 SGHDT, CDR2 YYEEEE. This CDR3 has 14 amino acids. For the CDR3, the DNA is TGTGCCAGCAGCCCGGTCGGGACAGGGAATGGCTACACCTTC. The encoded protein is CASSPVGTGNGYTF.

The chain couples TRBV19 to TRBJ2-3; TRBD1 aligns across 8 bases. Germline V gene data show CDR1 as LNHDA and CDR2 as SQIVND (reference sequence). V gave up 4 bases and J gave up 2 bases; unmatched junction bases: 8. The CDR3 sequence is 16 residues long. This CDR3 is CASSKRTGTPTDTQYF. In DNA form, the CDR3 reads TGTGCCAGTAGTAAACGGACAGGGACCCCCACAGATACGCAGTATTTT.

The chain is built from TRBV6-4 and TRBJ2-1, with 9 bases aligning to TRBD1. The CDR3 consists of 13 residues. From germline, CDR1 is MRHNA and CDR2 SNTAGT. Losses at the gene ends were 3 bases for V and 10 bases for J; bases not matched to a gene: 4. This chain's CDR3 is CASSELGTGEQFF. The CDR3 DNA is TGTGCCAGCAGTGAATTGGGGACAGGGGAGCAGTTCTTC.

The CDR3: CASSGDSKKLFF. Written as DNA, the CDR3 is TGTGCCAGCAGTGGGGACAGTAAAAAACTGTTTTTT. The gene calls are TRBV6-1 and TRBJ1-4, with 7 bases matching TRBD1. Trimming took 4 bases from V and 9 from J; bases not matched to a gene: 2. This CDR3 has 12 residues. The germline gives CDR1 MNHNS, CDR2 SASEGT.

This rearrangement joins TRBV12-5 to TRBJ2-1; 9 bases match TRBD2. The CDR3 has 17 amino acids. The V and J ends lost 0 bases and 7 bases, in that order; junction bases with no gene match: 10. CDR1 and CDR2 (germline): LGHNT, FRNRAP. CDR3 sequence (DNA): TGTGCTAGTGGTTTGGTACAAGGGGCGGGGGGGCGAAATGAGCAGTTCTTC. Its protein product is CASGLVQGAGGRNEQFF.

The J gene is TRBJ1-2, the V gene TRBV6-1, with a possible D match to TRBD1 (5 bases). CDR3 size: 11 residues. Deletions cut 11 bases from V and 1 base from J, with 8 bases between. Per germline, CDR1 MNHNS and CDR2 SASEGT. CDR3 bases: TGTGCCGGACAAGTTAACTATGGCTACACCTTC. This sequence encodes CAGQVNYGYTF.

The gene calls are TRBV18 and TRBJ1-6; 8 bases match TRBD1. Germline CDR1 KGHSH, CDR2 LQKENI. Germline trimming cut 4 bases from V and 8 bases from J; bases unmatched to any gene: 7. This CDR3 is 15 amino acids long. The CDR3 DNA reads TGTGCCAGCTCACGATGGACAGGGATGGATTCACCCCTCCACTTT. Translating gives CASSRWTGMDSPLHF.

The chain recombines TRBV27 with TRBJ2-3, with D perhaps TRBD2 (7 bases). CDR3 length: 12 residues. Germline V gene data show CDR1 as MNHEY and CDR2 as SMNVEV (reference sequence). The V end was cut by 6 bases, the J end by 6 bases, with 10 bases between. Here the CDR3 reads CASSRGADTQYF. The CDR3 region has the DNA TGTGCCAGCAGCCGGGGGGCCGATACGCAGTATTTT.

The chain has TRBV7-9 and TRBJ2-5, with 7 nucleotides matching TRBD1. Losses at the gene ends were 4 bases for V and 9 bases for J; bases not matched to a gene: 11. The CDR3 runs to 14 residues. CDR1 is SEHNR, CDR2 FQNEAQ, per germline (reference sequence). The CDR3 loop reads CASSSDRPYEAQYF. The CDR3 DNA follows: TGTGCCAGCAGCTCGGACAGGCCTTATGAGGCCCAGTACTTC.

The J gene is TRBJ1-2, the V gene TRBV7-3; D is unresolved. V dropped 1 base and J dropped 8 bases, with 11 bases sitting between them. The CDR3 has 13 residues. Germline CDR1 and CDR2: SGHTA and FQGTGA. CDR3 amino acids: CASSLKAGSGYTF. CDR3 sequence (DNA): TGTGCCAGCAGCTTAAAGGCGGGCAGCGGCTACACCTTC.

This clone was picked up one time. This chain joins TRBV19 and TRBJ2-3; D is ambiguous. The CDR3 consists of 15 residues. CDR1 and CDR2 from the germline V gene are LNHDA and SQIVND (reference sequence). V lost 3 bases, J lost 3 bases, and 13 bases lay in between. The CDR3 loop reads CASSIRGPGTDTQYF. The CDR3 coding sequence is TGTGCCAGTAGTATTCGCGGCCCCGGGACAGATACGCAGTATTTT.

V usage is TRBV6-1 and J usage is TRBJ2-1; no firm D call. Germline V lookup: CDR1 MNHNS, CDR2 SASEGT. V was trimmed by 4 bases and J by 3 bases, leaving 16 bases between them. The CDR3 contains 16 residues. CDR3 sequence (DNA): TGTGCCAGCAGTGCTGGCCAGGTAAAATACTACAATGAGCAGTTCTTC. Translated, it gives CASSAGQVKYYNEQFF.

This rearrangement joins TRBV15 to TRBJ1-3; TRBD1 matches at 7 bases. Trimming took 0 bases from V and 5 from J; bases not matched to a gene: 10. CDR3 length equals 17 residues. CDR1 is LNHNV, CDR2 YYDKDF, per germline (reference sequence). The CDR3 DNA is TGTGCCACCAGCAGAGATAGGGGAGTGACAGGGCGAAACACCATATATTTT. Amino acid sequence: CATSRDRGVTGRNTIYF.

The chain links TRBV9 to TRBJ2-7; D possibly corresponds to TRBD2 (6 bases). Trimming left V 2 bases short and J 6 bases short, with 15 bases between. Germline loops: CDR1 SGDLS, CDR2 YYNGEE. This CDR3 has 14 amino acids. As DNA, the CDR3 is TGTGCCAGCAGCGTCTGGGGGGATGGGTCCGAGCAGTACTTC. Amino acid sequence: CASSVWGDGSEQYF. The entire variable domain, with the rest obtained from reference TRBV9 and TRBJ2-7, is as follows: DSGVTQTPKHLITATGQRVTLRCSPRSGDLSVYWYQQSLDQGLQFLIQYYNGEERAKGNILERFSAQQFPDLHSELNLSSLELGDSALYFCASSVWGDGSEQYFGPGTRLTVT.

The J gene is TRBJ2-3, the V gene TRBV11-3, with a tentative D call TRBD2 (5 bases). This CDR3 contains 15 residues. Looked up from germline, CDR1 is SGHNT and CDR2 is YENEEA. Trimming removed 1 base from V and 0 bases from J, with 8 bases in between. CDR3 in DNA: TGTGCCAGCAGCTTAGTACGCGGGAGCACAGATACGCAGTATTTT. This encodes CASSLVRGSTDTQYF.

The chain uses TRBV7-9 and TRBJ2-3; no definite D call. Deletions cut 5 bases from V and 2 bases from J, with 5 bases between. The germline gives CDR1 SEHNR, CDR2 FQNEAQ (reference sequence). The CDR3 covers 12 residues. The CDR3 DNA sequence: TGTGCCAGCAGCCCAGACACAGATACGCAGTATTTT. Encoded protein: CASSPDTDTQYF. Complete variable domain (other parts from reference TRBV7-9 and TRBJ2-3): DTGVSQNPRHKITKRGQNVTFRCDPISEHNRLYWYRQTLGQGPEFLTYFQNEAQLEKSRLLSDRFSAERPKGSFSTLEIQRTEQGDSAMYLCASSPDTDTQYFGPGTRLTVL.

The chain joins TRBV4-2 to TRBJ1-2; D is perhaps TRBD1 (6 bases). CDR1 is LGHNA and CDR2 is YNFKEQ in the germline V gene. V was clipped by 0 bases and J by 8 bases, with 10 bases between them. The CDR3 has 13 amino acids. In DNA form, the CDR3 reads TGTGCCAGCAGCCAAGATGCAGGGGAGGGCTACACCTTC. Its protein product is CASSQDAGEGYTF.

V and J are TRBV14 and TRBJ1-1; no clear D gene. Per germline, CDR1 SGHDN and CDR2 FVKESK. CDR3 length: 16 amino acids. The germline V and J ends were trimmed by 4 bases and 0 bases, with 15 bases remaining between them. CDR3: CASSPHMAALNTEAFF. The CDR3, as DNA: TGTGCCAGCAGCCCTCATATGGCGGCTCTGAACACTGAAGCTTTCTTT.

This clone was detected only once. The chain employs TRBV2 and TRBJ1-5; 8 nucleotides align to TRBD1. With 7 bases clipped from V and 6 bases from J, the junction kept 8 bases outside the gene matches. The CDR3 loop spans 14 amino acids. Germline CDR1 is SNHLY and CDR2 is FYNNEI. CDR3 sequence (DNA): TGTGCCAGCACCAGAAACAGGGGGAGTCAGCCCCAGCATTTT. It specifies CASTRNRGSQPQHF.

V is TRBV28 and J is TRBJ1-5; 7 nucleotides align to TRBD1. The V and J ends lost 7 bases and 1 base, in that order; junction bases with no gene match: 7. From germline, CDR1 is MDHEN and CDR2 SYDVKM. This CDR3 contains 15 residues. The CDR3, as DNA: TGTGCCAGCAATTCTGGGACAGCCAGCAATCAGCCCCAGCATTTT. The encoded protein is CASNSGTASNQPQHF.

This chain joins TRBV28 and TRBJ1-1, with a weak D call TRBD1 (6 bases). V lost 8 bases to trimming and J lost 0 bases, with 16 bases between them. Per germline, CDR1 MDHEN and CDR2 SYDVKM. The CDR3 totals 15 residues. The CDR3 spells CASGLETGLNTEAFF. The CDR3 bases are TGTGCCAGCGGCCTGGAAACAGGGTTGAACACTGAAGCTTTCTTT.

J is TRBJ1-2 and V is TRBV7-9; no firm D call. Germline loops: CDR1 SEHNR, CDR2 FQNEAQ (reference sequence). Trimming pared 1 base from V and 8 bases from J, leaving 14 bases between. The CDR3 is 14 residues long. For the CDR3, the DNA is TGTGCCAGCAGCTTAGGAGGAGTTATGGAGGGCTACACCTTC. It encodes CASSLGGVMEGYTF.